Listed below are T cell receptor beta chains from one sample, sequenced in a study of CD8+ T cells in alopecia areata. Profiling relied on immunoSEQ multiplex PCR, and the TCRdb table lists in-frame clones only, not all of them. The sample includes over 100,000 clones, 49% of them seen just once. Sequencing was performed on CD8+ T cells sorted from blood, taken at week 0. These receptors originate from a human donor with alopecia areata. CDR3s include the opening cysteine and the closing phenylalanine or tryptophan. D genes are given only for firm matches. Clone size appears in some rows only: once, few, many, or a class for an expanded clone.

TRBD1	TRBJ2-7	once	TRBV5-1	TGCGCCAGCAGCTTGGCTATGGGACAGATCTACGAGCAGTACTTC	CASSLAMGQIYEQYF
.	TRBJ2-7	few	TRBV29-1	TGCAGCGTTAAGGGAGGCCCCTACGAGCAGTACTTC	CSVKGGPYEQYF
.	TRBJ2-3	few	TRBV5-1	TGCGCCAGCATTGGCCCTAGCACAGATACGCAGTATTTT	CASIGPSTDTQYF
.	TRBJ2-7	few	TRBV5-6	TGTGCCAGCAGCTTGGGGGCCTACGAGCAGTACTTC	CASSLGAYEQYF
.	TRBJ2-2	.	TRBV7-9	TGTGCCAGCAGCCCCGGCCTGACGGGACGGCACACCGGGGAGCTGTTTTTT	CASSPGLTGRHTGELFF
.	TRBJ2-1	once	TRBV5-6	TGTGCCAGCAGCTTGGACCCCAGCTCCTACAATGAGCAGTTCTTC	CASSLDPSSYNEQFF
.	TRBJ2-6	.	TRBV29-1	TGCAGCTTCGGGGGCGACAGCTCTGGGGCCAACGTCCTGACTTTC	CSFGGDSSGANVLTF
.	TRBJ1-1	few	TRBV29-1	TGCAGCGTCACGGGACCAATTAATGAAGCTTTCTTT	CSVTGPINEAFF
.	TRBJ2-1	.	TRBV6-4	TGTGCCAGCAGTCAAGGGCATCGAGCGAGCTCCTACAATGAGCAGTTCTTC	CASSQGHRASSYNEQFF
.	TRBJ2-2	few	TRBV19	TGTGCCAGTAGTGAGGAGGGCACGAACACCGGGGAGCTGTTTTTT	CASSEEGTNTGELFF
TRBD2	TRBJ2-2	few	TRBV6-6	TGTGCCAGCAGAGGACTAGCGGGGTCCTCCGCGGAGCTGTTTTTT	CASRGLAGSSAELFF
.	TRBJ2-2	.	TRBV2	TGTGCCAGCCTGGGGCAGGGTCCCACCGGGGAGCTGTTTTTT	CASLGQGPTGELFF
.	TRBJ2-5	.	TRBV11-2	TGTGCCAGCAGCTTACTGATGGAAGAGACCCAGTACTTC	CASSLLMEETQYF
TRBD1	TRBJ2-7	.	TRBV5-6	TGTGCCAGCAGCTGGGACAGGGGCAACGAGCAGTACTTC	CASSWDRGNEQYF
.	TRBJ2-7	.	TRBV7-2	TGTGCCAGCAGCTGGGGGGCCGAGCAGTACTTC	CASSWGAEQYF
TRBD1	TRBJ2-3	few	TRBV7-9	TGTGCCAGCAGTCTCCGGACAGGGGATGGAGGCACAGATACGCAGTATTTT	CASSLRTGDGGTDTQYF
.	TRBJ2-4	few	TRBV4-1	TGCGCCAGCAGCCAAGATCCCACCCTAGCCAAAAACATTCAGTACTTC	CASSQDPTLAKNIQYF
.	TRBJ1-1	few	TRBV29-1	TGCAGCGTTGTTGCGGAGAACACTGAAGCTTTCTTT	CSVVAENTEAFF
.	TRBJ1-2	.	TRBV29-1	TGCAGCGTCCAGACAGCTTACTATGGCTACACCTTC	CSVQTAYYGYTF
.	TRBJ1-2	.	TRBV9	TGTGCCAGCAGCGTAGGTGGAGGCTTCTATGGCTACACCTTC	CASSVGGGFYGYTF
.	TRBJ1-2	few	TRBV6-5	TGTGCCAGCAGTTCAGGGTTTGTCTACACCTTC	CASSSGFVYTF
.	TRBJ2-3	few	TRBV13	TGTGCCAGCAGCGCACCAGGGGAATTGGGCACAGATACGCAGTATTTT	CASSAPGELGTDTQYF
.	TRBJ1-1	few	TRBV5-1	TGCGCCAGCAGCGCAGGGACCCCTGAAGCTTTCTTT	CASSAGTPEAFF
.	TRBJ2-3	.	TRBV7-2	TGTGCCAGCAGCGGTACAGGGAGAAGCACAGATACGCAGTATTTT	CASSGTGRSTDTQYF
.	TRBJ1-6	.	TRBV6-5	TGTGCCAGCAGTTACTCGGTGGTCGGGGCGGATTCACCCCTCCACTTT	CASSYSVVGADSPLHF
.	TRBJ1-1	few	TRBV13	TGTGCCAGCAGCTTGGGCAGGGTGAACACTGAAGCTTTCTTT	CASSLGRVNTEAFF
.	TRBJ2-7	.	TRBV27	TGTGCCAGCAGTCTCCTAGAGAGGGGGGGGCCCTACGAGCAGTACTTC	CASSLLERGGPYEQYF
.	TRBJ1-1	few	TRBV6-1	TGTGCCAGCAGTGGCGGGCCCCACACTGAAGCTTTCTTT	CASSGGPHTEAFF
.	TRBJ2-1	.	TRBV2	TGTGCCAGCAGTTATCCGGACAGCAACAATGAGCAGTTCTTC	CASSYPDSNNEQFF
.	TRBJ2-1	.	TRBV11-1	TGTGCCAGCAGCTTAAGGGCCCCCAGCTCCTACAATGAGCAGTTCTTC	CASSLRAPSSYNEQFF
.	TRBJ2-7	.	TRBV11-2	TGTGCCAGCAGCTTAGTAGGAGGCCTCTCCTACGAGCAGTACTTC	CASSLVGGLSYEQYF
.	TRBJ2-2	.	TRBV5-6	TGTGCCAGCAGCTTGGGTAACACCGGGGAGCTGTTTTTT	CASSLGNTGELFF
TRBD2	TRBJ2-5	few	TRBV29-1	TGCAGCGTTCAAGGACTAGCGGGGATGGAGACCCAGTACTTC	CSVQGLAGMETQYF
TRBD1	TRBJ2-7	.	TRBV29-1	TGCAGCGTTATTACAGGGGCCGACTACGAGCAGTACTTC	CSVITGADYEQYF
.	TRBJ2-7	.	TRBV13	TGTGCCAGCAGCTCTTCGTGGGAGCAGTACTTC	CASSSSWEQYF
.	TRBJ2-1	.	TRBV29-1	TGCAGCGTTGATTATGACGGGCTATCCTACAATGAGCAGTTCTTC	CSVDYDGLSYNEQFF
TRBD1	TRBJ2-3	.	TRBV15	TGTGCCACCAGACAGGGGCACACAGATACGCAGTATTTT	CATRQGHTDTQYF
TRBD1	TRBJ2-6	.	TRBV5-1	TGCGCCAGCAGCTTTACAGGGGCCGGGGCCAACGTCCTGACTTTC	CASSFTGAGANVLTF
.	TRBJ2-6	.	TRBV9	TGTGCCAGCAGCGTAGTAGGGGAAGGGGCCAACGTCCTGACTTTC	CASSVVGEGANVLTF
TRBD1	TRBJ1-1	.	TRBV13	TGTGCCAGCAGGCCAACCGGGACAGGGGGACCTGAAGCTTTCTTT	CASRPTGTGGPEAFF
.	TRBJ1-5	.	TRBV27	TGTGCCAGCCGCAGTTATAGCAATCAGCCCCAGCATTTT	CASRSYSNQPQHF
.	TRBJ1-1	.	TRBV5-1	TGCGCCAGCAGCTTGGGCGATGGGATCACTGAAGCTTTCTTT	CASSLGDGITEAFF
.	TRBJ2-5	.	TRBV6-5	TGTGCCAGCAGTTACTCCCAGACCCAGTACTTC	CASSYSQTQYF
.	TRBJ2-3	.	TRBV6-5	TGTGCCAGCAGTTACGAGCCCTCGGCCACAGATACGCAGTATTTT	CASSYEPSATDTQYF
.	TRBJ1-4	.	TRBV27	TGTGCCAGCAGTTTAGGGGGGGATACTAATGAAAAACTGTTTTTT	CASSLGGDTNEKLFF
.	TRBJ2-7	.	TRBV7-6	TGTGCCAGCAGCGGACCCAACTACGAGCAGTACTTC	CASSGPNYEQYF
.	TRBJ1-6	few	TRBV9	TGTGCCAGCAGCGTAGAGGATTCACCCCTCCACTTT	CASSVEDSPLHF
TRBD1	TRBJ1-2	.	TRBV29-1	TGCAGCGTGGGGGACAGGAGGGGCTACACCTTC	CSVGDRRGYTF
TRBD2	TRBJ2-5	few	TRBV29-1	TGCAGCGTTGGGACTAGCACTCGGGAGACCCAGTACTTC	CSVGTSTRETQYF